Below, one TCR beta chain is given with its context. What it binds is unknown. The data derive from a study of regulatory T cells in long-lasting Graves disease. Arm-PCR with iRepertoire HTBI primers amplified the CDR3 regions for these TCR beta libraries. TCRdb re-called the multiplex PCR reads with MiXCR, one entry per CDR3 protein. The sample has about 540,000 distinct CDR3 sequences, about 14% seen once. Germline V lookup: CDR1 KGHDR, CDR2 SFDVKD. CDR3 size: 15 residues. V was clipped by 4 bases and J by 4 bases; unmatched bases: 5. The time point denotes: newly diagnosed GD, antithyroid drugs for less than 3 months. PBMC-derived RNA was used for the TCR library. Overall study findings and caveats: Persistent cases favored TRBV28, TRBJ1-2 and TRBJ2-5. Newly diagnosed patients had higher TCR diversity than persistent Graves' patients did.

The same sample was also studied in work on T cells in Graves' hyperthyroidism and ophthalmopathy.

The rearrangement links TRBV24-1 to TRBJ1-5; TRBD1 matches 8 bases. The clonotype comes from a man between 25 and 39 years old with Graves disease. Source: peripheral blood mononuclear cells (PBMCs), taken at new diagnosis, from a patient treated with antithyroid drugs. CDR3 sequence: CATSETGGDNQPQHF. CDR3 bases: TGTGCCACCAGTGAAACAGGGGGTGATAATCAGCCCCAGCATTTT.